The entry that follows covers one T cell receptor (beta chain) sequence. Participant-reported clinical history was the basis for cohort assignment. For recovered donors of Cohort 3, there were two negative PCRs, clearance, or symptom resolution. The data were taken from a study of blood T cell repertoires in COVID-19. Study as a whole: Sites across the United States, Italy and Spain contributed samples from acute and convalescent COVID-19.

This CDR3 comprises 13 residues. The V gene lost 2 bases and the J gene lost 5 bases, with 10 bases spanning the gap. Germline-derived CDR1 and CDR2 are SGHRS and YFSETQ. Profiled with immunoSEQ multiplex PCR; TCRdb holds only in-frame clones, not every one. The sample lists approximately 470,000 clones, about nine tenths occurring once. This sequence joins TRBV5-1 and TRBJ1-2; D is possibly TRBD1 (6 bases). Sample: PBMCs or T cells enriched from blood (not recorded which). The sequence came from a woman aged 18-29 years who had recovered from COVID-19. The CDR3 nucleotides are TGCGCCAGCAGCTTCAACAGGGTTTATGGCTACACCTTC. Residues: CASSFNRVYGYTF.